The next 22 T cell receptor beta chains were all read from a single sample in a study of regulatory T cells in long-lasting Graves disease. Arm-PCR of CDR3 regions and iRepertoire HTBI primers were the basis on which TCR beta libraries were built. TCRdb reprocessed the multiplex PCR reads via MiXCR and lists one record per CDR3 protein. The sample yields roughly 490,000 distinct CDR3 sequences, 20% to 25% seen once. Time point noted: persistent/refractory GD, antithyroid drugs over 5 years with positive TRAb. From RNA extracted from PBMCs, the TCR library was made. The sample was peripheral blood mononuclear cells (PBMCs), taken when the disease was refractory, from a patient treated with antithyroid drugs. The receptor set was obtained from a female donor with Graves disease.

In this sample, this clonotype turned up many times. The chain carries TRBV28 and TRBJ2-5; TRBD2 agrees at 9 bases. This CDR3 spans 15 amino acids. Germline-derived CDR1 and CDR2 are MDHEN and SYDVKM. V lost 5 bases, J lost 2 bases, and 6 bases stayed unmatched. The CDR3 region is CASSGAGGEQETQYF. CDR3 bases: TGTGCCAGCAGTGGGGCGGGGGGGGAACAAGAGACCCAGTACTTC. Full variable domain (missing parts from reference TRBV28 and TRBJ2-5): DVKVTQSSRYLVKRTGEKVFLECVQDMDHENMFWYRQDPGLGLRLIYFSYDVKMKEKGDIPEGYSVSREKKERFSLILESASTNQTSMYLCASSGAGGEQETQYFGPGTRLLVL.

In regard to this clonotype: A read error may explain this, as a much larger clone is one base away. The CDR3: CASGAGHYEQYF. DNA for the CDR3: TGTGCCAGCGGCGCCGGGCACTACGAGCAGTACTTC. The chain couples TRBV7-2 to TRBJ2-7; the D is unclear. The CDR3 has 12 amino acids. V was shortened by 8 bases and J by 3 bases, with 11 bases between the two germline ends. The germline V gene has CDR1 SGHTA and CDR2 FQGNSA.

Ten or more counts support this clonotype. As DNA, the CDR3 is TGTGCCAGTCAGCGATACTATGGCTACACCTTC. The encoded protein is CASQRYYGYTF. This rearrangement joins TRBV28 to TRBJ1-2; D remains unclear. Germline V gene lookup returns CDR1 MDHEN and CDR2 SYDVKM. This CDR3 is built from 11 residues. With 9 bases removed from V and 3 bases from J, the gap between germline ends came to 8 bases.

This clonotype has more than one count but fewer than ten. J is TRBJ2-7 and V is TRBV29-1, with D perhaps TRBD1 (6 bases). Trimming stripped 7 bases from V and 4 bases from J, with 17 bases between. CDR3 length equals 13 residues. Germline CDR1 is SQVTM and CDR2 is ANQGSEA. CDR3 loop: CSATYERGYEQYF. CDR3 in DNA: TGCAGCGCTACGTATGAGAGGGGGTACGAGCAGTACTTC.

The V call is TRBV7-9, the J call TRBJ1-1, with TRBD1 identical over 7 bases. The CDR3 contains 17 residues. Germline V gene data show CDR1 as SEHNR and CDR2 as FQNEAQ (reference sequence). V was pared by 1 base and J by 4 bases, with 12 bases of the junction left unmatched. The CDR3 loop is CASSLGGGGILGTEAFF. CDR3 nucleotides: TGTGCCAGCAGCTTAGGAGGGGGCGGAATTTTGGGCACTGAAGCTTTCTTT.

With respect to this clonotype: This could be a read error, since a much larger clone is one nucleotide away. The chain carries TRBV12-3 or TRBV12-4 and TRBJ1-1, with TRBD1 matching over 9 bases. With V trimmed by 8 bases and J by 6 bases, 19 bases remained unmatched. This CDR3 comprises 17 residues. CDR3 residues: CASAQLIPGQGPPEAFF. The CDR3 DNA sequence: TGTGCCAGCGCCCAATTAATACCGGGACAGGGCCCCCCTGAAGCTTTCTTT.

This clonotype was detected many times. V gene TRBV6-5 combines with J gene TRBJ2-5; D gene unclear. This CDR3 contains 11 residues. Germline V gives CDR1 MNHEY, CDR2 SVGAGI. The ends were cut back, 2 bases at V and 7 bases at J, with 5 bases in the middle. DNA for the CDR3: TGTGCCAGCAGTTACGGTGTGACCCAGTACTTC. Encoded protein: CASSYGVTQYF.

In its sample, this clonotype was seen a few times. The chain joins TRBV12-3 or TRBV12-4 to TRBJ1-5; 7 nucleotides agree with TRBD1. The CDR3 loop spans 14 amino acids. J gave up 2 bases and V 7 bases, and 5 bases lay outside the gene matches. CDR3 residues: CASNLRGGNQPQHF. The CDR3 bases are TGTGCCAGCAATCTCAGGGGGGGCAATCAGCCCCAGCATTTT.

In this sample, this clonotype turned up many times. The V call is TRBV12-3 or TRBV12-4, the J call TRBJ1-1; 7 bases fit TRBD1. With V trimmed by 6 bases and J by 0 bases, 7 bases remained unmatched. This CDR3 has 15 amino acids. CDR3 region: CASSSGTAMNTEAFF. CDR3 nucleotides: TGTGCCAGCAGCTCCGGGACAGCCATGAACACTGAAGCTTTCTTT.

The rearrangement uses TRBV25-1 and TRBJ1-1; 9 bases match TRBD1. The CDR3 spans 14 residues. The junction had 4 bases not matched to a gene; V was cut back by 3 bases and J by 5 bases. CDR1 MGHDK and CDR2 SYGVNS come from the germline V gene. The CDR3 DNA reads as TGTGCCAGCAGTGATATGACAGGGGGGACTGAAGCTTTCTTT. Its protein product is CASSDMTGGTEAFF. Supplemented by reference TRBV25-1 and TRBJ1-1, the full variable domain reads EADIYQTPRYLVIGTGKKITLECSQTMGHDKMYWYQQDPGMELHLIHYSYGVNSTEKGDLSSESTVSRIRTEHFPLTLESARPSHTSQYLCASSDMTGGTEAFFGQGTRLTVV.

The chain uses TRBV10-2 and TRBJ1-5; no reliable D call. The CDR3 is made up of 14 amino acids. V lost 1 base and J lost 7, with 11 bases in between. Looked up from germline, CDR1 is WSHSY and CDR2 is SAAADI. In DNA form, the CDR3 reads TGCGCCAGCAGTGAGTATAACAACATCCAGCCCCAGCATTTT. It yields the protein CASSEYNNIQPQHF.

This clonotype was seen repeatedly, ten times or more. V usage is TRBV7-9 and J usage is TRBJ2-5, with a tentative D call TRBD2 (6 bases). The CDR3 loop spans 13 amino acids. CDR1 and CDR2 from the germline V gene are SEHNR and FQNEAQ (reference sequence). Between the trimmed V and J ends, which lost 1 base and 7 bases, there was a span of 10 bases. The CDR3 DNA reads as TGTGCCAGCAGCTTAGAGGCCGGGGGGACCCAGTACTTC. Protein sequence: CASSLEAGGTQYF.

In its sample, this clonotype was seen many times. V gene TRBV11-2 combines with J gene TRBJ1-4; 8 bases agree with TRBD1. The CDR3 spans 15 residues. V lost 2 bases, J lost 8 bases, and 7 bases stayed unmatched. Per the germline V gene, CDR1 is SGHAT and CDR2 is FQNNGV. The CDR3 protein is CASSLLTGGSEKLFF. In DNA form, the CDR3 reads TGTGCCAGCAGCTTACTTACAGGGGGTAGCGAAAAACTGTTTTTT.

There are a few counts of this clonotype. The chain carries TRBV6-2 or TRBV6-3 and TRBJ2-7; no clear D gene. This CDR3 spans 15 amino acids. CDR1 is MNHEY, CDR2 SVGEGT, per germline. V was cut by 6 bases and J by 6 bases, with 21 bases left in between. CDR3 in amino acids: CASRPETRSPAEQYF. As DNA, the CDR3 is TGTGCCAGCAGGCCGGAGACAAGGAGTCCCGCCGAGCAGTACTTC.

The chain has TRBV10-3 and TRBJ2-1; 14 nucleotides align to TRBD2. The length of the CDR3 is 16 residues. Germline CDR1 reads ENHRY; CDR2 reads SYGVKD. The J segment lost 5 bases and the V segment lost 3 bases, leaving 3 bases of the junction unmatched. CDR3 bases: TGTGCCATCAGTGACGGGACTAGCGGGGGTAACAATGAGCAGTTCTTC. It is translated as CAISDGTSGGNNEQFF.

This clonotype was found many times. The CDR3 region is CATGTGSPLHF. The CDR3 DNA reads as TGTGCCACCGGGACCGGGTCACCCCTCCACTTT. This rearrangement joins TRBV2 to TRBJ1-6; perhaps TRBD1 as D (5 bases). The length of the CDR3 is 11 residues. The germline CDR1 and CDR2 sequences are SNHLY and FYNNEI. V was cut by 10 bases and J by 10 bases, with 11 bases left in between.

This clonotype came up many times. The chain carries TRBV29-1 and TRBJ2-7, with D unresolved. The CDR3 length is 12 residues. V gave up 1 base and J gave up 4 bases, with 8 bases separating them. The V gene's germline CDR1 is SQVTM and CDR2 ANQGSEA. In DNA, the CDR3 is TGCAGCGTTGAAGGCCGGCAATACGAGCAGTACTTC. It translates to CSVEGRQYEQYF.

The CDR3 coding sequence is TGTGCCACCAGCAGTCCTATTGGACTCCGGGGGGCCGAAGAGCAGTACTTC. It yields the protein CATSSPIGLRGAEEQYF. This chain connects TRBV15 to TRBJ2-7, with a tentative D call TRBD2 (7 bases). V lost 3 bases and J 7 bases, leaving 25 bases between the germline ends. Germline V gives CDR1 LNHNV, CDR2 YYDKDF (reference sequence). The CDR3 is made up of 17 amino acids.

This clonotype has a count of ten or more. The rearrangement links TRBV6-5 to TRBJ1-2, with 8 bases lining up with TRBD1. Germline V lookup: CDR1 MNHEY, CDR2 SVGAGI. The CDR3 is 13 residues long. Trimming took 4 bases from V and 7 from J; bases not matched to a gene: 5. This CDR3 reads CASSSPGGGGYTF. DNA for the CDR3: TGTGCCAGCAGTTCTCCAGGGGGCGGTGGCTACACCTTC.

The chain recombines TRBV7-2 with TRBJ2-1; no clear D gene. Between the trimmed V and J ends, which lost 1 base and 8 bases, there was a span of 9 bases. The CDR3 runs 13 residues. CDR1 SGHTA and CDR2 FQGNSA come from the germline V gene. The CDR3, as DNA: TGTGCCAGCAGCTTAGATACAGCCTATGAGCAGTTCTTC. Translating it yields CASSLDTAYEQFF.

For this clonotype: This sequence may be a read error, since a much larger clone differs from it by one base. The rearrangement links TRBV6-1 to TRBJ1-6; tentative D call: TRBD1 (6 bases). Trimming pared 8 bases from V and 7 bases from J, leaving 12 bases between. In germline, CDR1 is MNHNS, CDR2 SASEGT. The CDR3 extends over 13 amino acids. In DNA, the CDR3 is TGTGCCAGCGGGGGGACACGGAATTCACCCCTCCACTTT. This codes for CASGGTRNSPLHF.

The V call is TRBV19, the J call TRBJ2-3; TRBD1 aligns across 7 bases. The CDR3 totals 16 residues. The V segment lost 0 bases and the J segment 3 bases; nucleotides outside the gene matches: 6. Germline CDR1 and CDR2: LNHDA and SQIVND (reference sequence). In DNA, the CDR3 is TGTGCCAGTAGTATAGATGAAAGGGGGCGAACAGATACGCAGTATTTT. It codes for CASSIDERGRTDTQYF.